This is a list of T cell receptor beta chains from one sample in a study of CD8 T cells in Susac syndrome. TCRdb re-derived calls from the immunoSEQ multiplex PCR reads in MiXCR, one entry per CDR3 protein. Of about 250,000 distinct CDR3 sequences detected, over 85% appear once; the ten largest clones hold 0.065% to 0.08%. The specimen was CD4+ T cells from PBMCs. These receptors were obtained from a human donor with multiple sclerosis. CDR3s include the opening cysteine and the closing phenylalanine or tryptophan. Each record gives: CDR3 length, D gene, clone size, V gene, J gene, CDR3 DNA, CDR3 protein. D genes are given only for firm matches. Size tells how often a clone was seen (once, few, many) or the class of an expanded clone, and some rows leave it out.

16	NA	once	TRBV9	TRBJ1-1	TGTGCCAGCAGCGTAGGGGAGAGGTGGTGGGCGACTGAAGCTTTCTTT	CASSVGERWWATEAFF
16	TRBD2	NA	TRBV9	TRBJ2-1	TGTGCCAGCAGCGGCAAAGCGGGACTACCTGACAATGAGCAGTTCTTC	CASSGKAGLPDNEQFF
14	TRBD2	NA	TRBV7-3	TRBJ2-3	TGTGCCAGCAGCCCCCGAGGGACTAGTAGTACGCAGTATTTT	CASSPRGTSSTQYF
14	NA	NA	TRBV30	TRBJ2-3	TGTGCCTGGGGCCCTGGGGTTAGCACAGATACGCAGTATTTT	CAWGPGVSTDTQYF
15	NA	NA	TRBV29-1	TRBJ2-2	TGCAGCGTTGGGAGGACGCCGGGGAACACCGGGGAGCTGTTTTTT	CSVGRTPGNTGELFF
14	TRBD1	NA	TRBV13	TRBJ1-2	TGTGCCAGCACACAGGACAGGACCGACTATGGCTACACCTTC	CASTQDRTDYGYTF
16	NA	NA	TRBV20-1	TRBJ2-1	TGCAGTGCTAGAGTGTACACCGCGGGTTCCTACAATGAGCAGTTCTTC	CSARVYTAGSYNEQFF
16	TRBD2	NA	TRBV20-1	TRBJ2-4	TGCAGTGCTAGATCGGGACTAGCGGGTCGGGGAAACATTCAGTACTTC	CSARSGLAGRGNIQYF
12	TRBD2	once	TRBV29-1	TRBJ2-5	TGCAGCGGGGGACTAGCGAGGGAGACCCAGTACTTC	CSGGLARETQYF
16	NA	NA	TRBV7-2	TRBJ2-3	TGTGCCAGCAGCTTAGAGGGCGCTTTCGGCACAGATACGCAGTATTTT	CASSLEGAFGTDTQYF
15	NA	once	TRBV7-2	TRBJ2-5	TGTGCCAGCAGCTTAGGGCAGATGGGGCAAGAGACCCAGTACTTC	CASSLGQMGQETQYF